These 30 T cell receptor delta chains originate from one sample sequenced in a study of γδ T cells in repeated Plasmodium falciparum infection. TCRdb called clones from the multiplex PCR reads again using CATT. The table lists 50,000 to 65,000 delta-chain clones, 1.7% of them singletons. Flow sorting of PBMC yielded separate Vgamma9/Vdelta2+ and Vdelta2-negative gammadelta T cell populations for bulk repertoire analysis. The sample was gamma-delta T cells from blood. Every receptor here comes from a pool of human donors (malaria-infected and uninfected, not separated).

This clone was recorded at least ten times. Translating the DNA gives a protein that differs from the TCRdb entry at residue 14; the protein shown here is that DNA translation. This chain connects TRDV1 to TRDJ1; 7 bases fit TRDD3. Germline CDR1 reads TSWWSYY; CDR2 reads QGS. CDR3 length: 16 residues. The CDR3 protein is CALGEEADTCTDKPIF. DNA for the CDR3: TGTGCTCTTGGGGAAGAGGCGGATACGTGCACCGATAAACCCATCTTT.

This clone was seen a few times. A far bigger clonotype differs at one base, so this is likely a read error. Other DNA sequences in the same sample also yield this CDR3. The chain couples TRDV1 to TRDJ1, with TRDD3 matching over 10 bases. No J gene is reported in TCRdb; it was inferred here by comparing the DNA with germline. Trimming took 4 bases from V and 1 from J; bases not matched to a gene: 27. The CDR3 loop spans 23 amino acids. The germline gives CDR1 TSWWSYY, CDR2 QGS. The DNA of the CDR3 is TGTGCTCTTGGGGTCCTACCGGGCCCACGTAAACCCACTGGGGGATTATTCACCGATAAACTCATCTTT. Amino acid sequence: CALGVLPGPRKPTGGLFTDKLIF.

Remarks on this clone: With only one base between it and a far larger clone, this is likely a read error. The sample carries other DNA sequences with the same CDR3. For the CDR3, the DNA is TGTGCTCTTGGGGAACTCCTACGGTCAGAACTGCCTAGCAAACTCATCTTT. Translated: CALGELLRSELPSKLIF. V usage is TRDV1 and J usage is TRDJ1; possible D gene TRDD2, 5 bases. Trimming pared 0 bases from V and 8 bases from J, leaving 22 bases between. The CDR3 spans 17 residues. Germline assignment: CDR1 TSWWSYY and CDR2 QGS.

This clone came up a few times. A far larger clone is off by one base, so a read error is likely. Different DNA sequences within this sample yield the same CDR3. The chain has TRDV1 and TRDJ1; a possible D gene is TRDD3 (6 bases). Trimming pared 2 bases from V and 9 bases from J, leaving 13 bases between. Germline CDR1 is TSWWSYY and CDR2 is QGS. The CDR3 length is 13 residues. CDR3 DNA: TGTGCTCTTGGGGAAGAACTAGGGGATGAACTCATCTTT. Protein product: CALGEELGDELIF.

Concerning this clone itself: TCRdb assigns this DNA the protein of a much larger clone, which departs from its translation at residue 6; this likely reflects a read error, and the protein shown comes from translating the DNA. The chain employs TRDV2 and TRDJ1, with TRDD3 matching over 9 bases. The J gene, absent from TCRdb, was called here by matching the DNA to germline. The germline V gene encodes CDR1 GEAIGNYY and CDR2 EKD. V lost 1 base and J lost 0; bases outside the gene matches: 20. CDR3 length: 21 residues. The DNA for the CDR3 is TGTGCCTGTGACACACCGATACTGGGGGACTTAATCCCGCGGTACACCGATAAACTCATCTTT. This encodes CACDTPILGDLIPRYTDKLIF.

Regarding this clone: This sequence is one base from a far larger clone and is likely a read error. The identical CDR3 is also encoded by other nucleotide sequences in the sample. The genes are TRDV1 and TRDJ1; 8 bases fit TRDD2. The J gene is not listed in TCRdb, so it was assigned here from a DNA match to germline. This CDR3 is 22 amino acids long. The germline V gene has CDR1 TSWWSYY and CDR2 QGS. V shed 5 bases, J shed 2 bases, and the junction held 28 bases outside the gene matches. In DNA form, the CDR3 reads TGTGCTCTTGGGCCACCAAGCCTTCCTATGGTACTGGGAGGGTCCACGACCGATAAACTCATCTTT. The encoded protein is CALGPPSLPMVLGGSTTDKLIF.

At least ten counts were recorded for this clone. The TCRdb record carries a much larger clone's protein, which differs from this DNA's translation at residue 9; a read error is the likely cause, and the protein listed here is the DNA translation. The CDR3 DNA is TGTGCTCTTGGGGAAGAACTGGGGCCTAGGGCCACCGATAAACTCATCTTT. Encoded protein: CALGEELGPRATDKLIF. V is TRDV1 and J is TRDJ1, with 7 bases fitting TRDD3. This CDR3 contains 17 residues. CDR1 TSWWSYY and CDR2 QGS come from the germline V gene. The ends lost 2 bases at V and 1 base at J; junction bases unmatched: 10.

Worth noting for this clone: TCRdb's entry gives the protein of a much larger clone, which mismatches this DNA's translation at residue 12, likely from a read error; the protein reported here is translated from the DNA. The chain carries TRDV1 and TRDJ1, with D perhaps matching TRDD2 or TRDD3 (9 bases each). Since TCRdb gives no J gene, matching the DNA to germline was used here to assign it. V lost 4 bases and J lost 4, with 34 bases in between. This CDR3 spans 21 amino acids. CDR1 TSWWSYY and CDR2 QGS come from the germline V gene. In DNA form, the CDR3 reads TGTGCTCTTGGGGGAACTCCCTTCCTACCTAGGATCTGGGGGATCCACGATAAACTCATCTTT. This codes for CALGGTPFLPRIWGIHDKLIF.

Concerning this clone: TCRdb's entry gives the protein of a much larger clone, which mismatches this DNA's translation at residue 8, likely from a read error; the protein reported here is translated from the DNA. The chain employs TRDV2 and TRDJ1, with 9 bases aligning to TRDD3. The J gene, absent from TCRdb, was called here by matching the DNA to germline. The CDR3 is 19 residues long. Looked up from germline, CDR1 is GEAIGNYY and CDR2 is EKD. J lost 0 bases, V lost 1 base, and 14 bases had no gene match. CDR3 in DNA: TGTGCCTGTGACACGGGGTACCGGGGGATACCCCAGTACACCGATAAACTCATCTTT. Translating it yields CACDTGYRGIPQYTDKLIF.

Many counts were recorded for this clone. TCRdb has a much larger clone's protein, which differs at residue 17 from the translation of this DNA, likely because of a read error; what is shown is the protein translated from the DNA. This chain joins TRDV1 and TRDJ1; D is possibly TRDD3 (6 bases). Germline-derived CDR1 and CDR2 are TSWWSYY and QGS. CDR3 length: 22 amino acids. The DNA for the CDR3 is TGTGCTCTTGGGGAACCTCGGAGAAGAGATACGCGGACACCATTCCACGGCGATAAAGTCATCTTT. Encoded protein: CALGEPRRRDTRTPFHGDKVIF.

The chain joins TRDV1 to TRDJ1; D not resolved. The J gene, absent from TCRdb, was called here by matching the DNA to germline. Trimming took 2 bases from V and 5 from J, leaving 21 bases between them. The CDR3 runs 17 residues. Germline CDR1 reads TSWWSYY; CDR2 reads QGS. In DNA form, the CDR3 reads TGTGCTCTTGGGGAAAGGAGTGCCCCCGGAGAAACAGATAAACTCATCTTT. Translation: CALGERSAPGETDKLIF.

There are many counts of this clone. A far larger clone is just one base off, so this is likely a read error. Other DNA sequences from this sample encode an identical CDR3 as well. The genes are TRDV1 and TRDJ1, with D unclear. Germline lookup yields CDR1 TSWWSYY and CDR2 QGS. V lost 3 bases, J lost 0 bases, and 23 bases lay in between. This CDR3 comprises 19 residues. CDR3 region: CALGESPPLRPPYTDKLIF. CDR3 nucleotides: TGTGCTCTTGGGGAGAGCCCCCCACTCCGTCCACCGTACACCGATAAACTCATCTTT.

This clone was seen a few times. The TCRdb protein comes from a much larger clone and disagrees with this DNA's translation at residue 4, likely due to a read error; the protein given here is derived from the DNA. This chain uses TRDV1 with TRDJ1, with 8 bases that match TRDD3. The CDR3 has 21 amino acids. The germline V gene encodes CDR1 TSWWSYY and CDR2 QGS. The CDR3 nucleotides are TGTGCTCTTGAGGAACGGCCCTTTTTCCCACTTTTACTGGGGGACACCGATAAACTCATCTTT. This sequence encodes CALEERPFFPLLLGDTDKLIF.

This clone was recorded many times. Given a far larger clone just one base away, this is likely a sequencing read error. Other nucleotide sequences from this sample produce the same CDR3. The chain links TRDV1 to TRDJ1; 12 positions agree with TRDD3. Germline matching of the DNA provided the J gene here, since TCRdb leaves it blank. Germline V gene sequence: CDR1 TSWWSYY, CDR2 QGS. CDR3 length: 18 residues. The CDR3 DNA reads TGTGCACTTGGGACCCCTGGGGGATACGCATTTCACACCGATAAACTCATCTTT. Its translation: CALGTPGGYAFHTDKLIF.

Comment on this clone: A single base separates this from a much larger clone, so it may be a read error. The chain recombines TRDV1 with TRDJ1; D might be TRDD2 or TRDD3, each matching 6 bases. This CDR3 has 22 amino acids. CDR1 and CDR2 (germline): TSWWSYY, QGS. V was shortened by 3 bases and J by 0 bases, with 32 bases between the two germline ends. The CDR3 DNA reads TGTGCTCTTGGGGACCCCCCTCCTACCTACTGGGAGATTCCTCGGTACACCGATAAACTCATCTTT. This translates into CALGDPPPTYWEIPRYTDKLIF.

Turning to this clone: This is likely an artifact of a read error, given a far larger clone one base away. The sample has other DNA sequences that encode this CDR3 too. This rearrangement joins TRDV1 to TRDJ1; TRDD2 might be the D (5 bases). TCRdb lists no J gene, so it was determined here by aligning the DNA to germline. Germline CDR1 and CDR2: TSWWSYY and QGS. This CDR3 spans 17 amino acids. The ends were cut back, 0 bases at V and 8 bases at J, with 22 bases in the middle. The CDR3: CALGELGPKGLGDKLIF. The DNA of the CDR3 is TGTGCTCTTGGGGAACTGGGTCCTAAGGGCTTAGGTGACAAACTCATCTTT.

This clone has just a few counts. The protein that TCRdb holds for this DNA derives from a much larger clone and differs from the translated DNA at residue 13, which likely indicates a read error; the protein shown here is translated from the DNA. The chain is built from TRDV1 and TRDJ1; TRDD3 agrees at 7 bases. Germline V lookup: CDR1 TSWWSYY, CDR2 QGS. The CDR3 length is 22 residues. V dropped 4 bases and J dropped 2; count of bases not matched to a gene: 28. The CDR3: CALGVVVDTPRLHWGYTDKLIF. The CDR3 region has the DNA TGTGCTCTTGGGGTGGTGGTCGATACCCCGCGGTTACACTGGGGTTATACCGATAAACTCATCTTT.

This clone was counted a few times. The protein given by TCRdb reflects a much larger clone and differs at residue 16 from this DNA's translation, likely from a read error; the protein shown is the DNA's translation. The chain has TRDV1 and TRDJ1, with 10 bases identical to TRDD3. Germline matching of the DNA provided the J gene here, since TCRdb leaves it blank. The CDR3 length is 21 residues. Trimming at V came to 1 base and at J to 3 bases, leaving 20 bases not matched to a gene. Germline values: CDR1 TSWWSYY, CDR2 QGS. CDR3 protein: CALGEPGLGRLGDLYADKLIF. The CDR3 bases are TGTGCTCTTGGGGAACCCGGCCTAGGTAGACTGGGGGATCTGTACGCCGATAAACTCATCTTT.

In this sample, this clone turned up many times. The protein that TCRdb holds for this DNA derives from a much larger clone and differs from the translated DNA at residue 15, which likely indicates a read error; the protein shown here is translated from the DNA. The J gene is TRDJ1, the V gene TRDV1; 13 bases are a match to TRDD3. The germline CDR1 and CDR2 sequences are TSWWSYY and QGS. The CDR3 extends over 21 amino acids. V was pared by 3 bases and J by 0 bases, with 16 bases of the junction left unmatched. CDR3 amino acids: CALGDLDGTGGYVIHTDKLIF. DNA for the CDR3: TGTGCTCTTGGGGATCTGGACGGTACTGGGGGATACGTCATACACACCGATAAACTCATCTTT.

This clone was recorded at least ten times. TCRdb's listed protein matches a much larger clone and diverges from this DNA's translation at residue 3, likely through a read error; the protein shown comes from the DNA. The chain links TRDV3 to TRDJ1, with TRDD3 matching 10 bases. Germline assignment: CDR1 TVYSNPD and CDR2 GDNSRS (reference sequence). J was trimmed by 2 bases and V by 5 bases; bases with no gene match: 8. The CDR3 loop spans 14 amino acids. As DNA, the CDR3 is TGTGCCCTTACCGGGGGATACGGAACCGATAAACTCATCTTT. Its protein is CALTGGYGTDKLIF.

In this sample, this clone turned up many times. With a far larger clone one base away, a read error is the likely cause. This sample includes further DNA sequences coding for the same CDR3. The rearrangement links TRDV1 to TRDJ1; D is perhaps TRDD3 (5 bases). The germline V gene has CDR1 TSWWSYY and CDR2 QGS. The V and J ends lost 3 bases and 3 bases respectively, with 20 bases between them. The CDR3 has 17 amino acids. CDR3 loop: CALGDLTGGPAPDKLIF. CDR3 sequence (DNA): TGTGCTCTTGGGGATCTCACGGGGGGCCCTGCACCCGATAAACTCATCTTT.

This clone was detected many times. V is TRDV1 and J is TRDJ1, with a weak D call TRDD3 (9 bases). Trimming cost V 1 base and J 0 bases, with 36 bases left between them. CDR1 TSWWSYY and CDR2 QGS come from the germline V gene. The CDR3 loop spans 24 amino acids. The CDR3 DNA reads TGTGCTCTTGGGGAACCCCGCTACCTTCCTAGGGTGTACTGGGGGACTTCGTACACCGATAAACTCATCTTT. Residues: CALGEPRYLPRVYWGTSYTDKLIF.

This clone came up many times. This likely reflects a read error, since a far larger clone is one base away. The same CDR3 is also encoded by other DNA sequences in this sample. The chain has TRDV1 and TRDJ1; no definite D call. CDR3 size: 12 residues. CDR1 is TSWWSYY, CDR2 QGS, per germline. Trimming shortened V by 5 bases and J by 3 bases, and 7 bases separated the two germline ends. In DNA, the CDR3 is TGTGCTCTTGGGATGGGAGCCGATAAACTCATCTTT. It is translated as CALGMGADKLIF.

Details on this clone: Only one base separates this from a far larger clonotype, so it likely reflects a read error. Within the sample, other DNA sequences also encode this same CDR3. This rearrangement joins TRDV1 to TRDJ1, with a possible D match to TRDD3 (5 bases). TCRdb is silent on the J gene; assignment here came from matching the DNA to germline. Germline loops: CDR1 TSWWSYY, CDR2 QGS. The CDR3 loop spans 21 amino acids. The CDR3 here is CALGELRFLWGIQQYTDKLIF. The CDR3 DNA is TGCGCTCTTGGGGAACTCCGTTTCTTGTGGGGCATACAACAGTACACCGATAAACTCATCTTT.

This clone came up many times. The protein recorded in TCRdb matches a much larger clone and deviates from this DNA's translation at residue 19, suggesting a read error; the protein here is obtained by translating the DNA. The chain couples TRDV2 to TRDJ3; 10 nucleotides match TRDD3. Germline CDR1 and CDR2: GEAIGNYY and EKD. The length of the CDR3 is 24 residues. The CDR3: CACDTIDSRTGGSGPSWDARQMFF. As DNA, the CDR3 is TGTGCCTGTGACACCATCGATTCCCGTACTGGGGGATCAGGGCCTTCCTGGGACGCCCGACAGATGTTTTTC.

This clone was seen repeatedly, ten times or more. This DNA's translation differs at residue 6 from TCRdb's protein, which comes from a much larger clone; a read error is likely, and the protein shown is translated from the DNA. The rearrangement uses TRDV1 and TRDJ1, with D uncertain. V was pared by 2 bases and J by 5 bases, with 12 bases between. The length of the CDR3 is 14 residues. The V gene's germline CDR1 is TSWWSYY and CDR2 QGS. DNA of the CDR3: TGTGCTCTTGGGGAATGTGGCCGAGGTGATAAACTCATCTTT. This encodes CALGECGRGDKLIF.

This clone was observed at least ten times. The DNA of the CDR3 is TGTGCCCCCAAGCGGCGTTCGCCGACTGGTCACCACACCGATAAACTCATCTTT. The encoded protein is CAPKRRSPTGHHTDKLIF. The chain links TRDV3 to TRDJ1; D may be TRDD3 (5 bases). The CDR3 runs to 18 residues. Germline lookup yields CDR1 TVYSNPD and CDR2 GDNSRS (reference sequence). V lost 5 bases to trimming and J lost 0 bases, with 28 bases between them.

This clone has at least ten counts. TCRdb assigns this DNA the protein of a much larger clone, which departs from its translation at residue 18; this likely reflects a read error, and the protein shown comes from translating the DNA. V gene TRDV1 was called; the J gene was not; the D call TRDD3 from the table was never checked on the DNA. CDR1 is TSWWSYY, CDR2 QGS, per germline. The CDR3 totals 19 residues. The CDR3 protein is CALGERPLGDTVYTDKLTF. The DNA of the CDR3 is TGTGCTCTTGGGGAACGCCCCCTGGGGGATACTGTATACACCGATAAACTCACCTTT.

This clone occurred many times. For this DNA, TCRdb reports the protein of a much larger clone, which diverges at residue 19, most likely from a read error; the protein presented here is translated directly from the DNA. This sequence joins TRDV2 and TRDJ1, with TRDD3 matching over 13 bases. The J gene, left out of TCRdb, was set here by checking the DNA against germline. The CDR3 consists of 23 residues. Germline V CDR1 and CDR2: GEAIGNYY, EKD. The CDR3 nucleotides are TGTGCCTGTGACACCGAGTTCTCCAAACTGGGGGATACGCGCCAAACGTACACCGGTAAACTCATCTTT. Protein: CACDTEFSKLGDTRQTYTGKLIF.

This clone was counted between two and nine times. This DNA's translation and the protein TCRdb lists, from a much larger clone, do not match at residue 8, likely due to a read error; the protein shown is translated from the DNA. The CDR3 DNA follows: TGTGCTCTTGGGAGGATCGTTGCTAAGTGGGGCCGGATGATGGGGGGATACACCTATAAACTCATCTTT. It yields the protein CALGRIVAKWGRMMGGYTYKLIF. The chain links TRDV1 to TRDJ1; the match to TRDD3 covers 9 bases. Germline V CDR1 and CDR2: TSWWSYY, QGS. The CDR3 extends over 23 amino acids.